These 26 T cell receptor beta chains were all obtained from the same sample, sequenced in a study of blood T cell repertoires in COVID-19. TCRdb's copy holds only in-frame clones and misses some; the assay was immunoSEQ multiplex PCR. The table has about 180,000 clones, 88% seen once. The sequencing input was PBMCs or T cells enriched from blood (not recorded which). The receptors were sampled from a woman aged 18-30 years who had recovered from COVID-19.

The chain carries TRBV6-5 and TRBJ1-1, with a possible D match to TRBD1 (5 bases). The germline V and J ends were trimmed by 2 bases and 5 bases, with 15 bases remaining between them. Germline CDR1 is MNHEY and CDR2 is SVGAGI. The CDR3 has 15 residues. The CDR3 protein is CASSYRPQGGTEAFF. In nucleotides, the CDR3 is TGTGCCAGCAGTTACCGCCCCCAGGGAGGGACTGAAGCTTTCTTT.

The rearrangement joins TRBV11-2 to TRBJ2-1; 8 nucleotides agree with TRBD2. The CDR3 contains 11 residues. Germline CDR1 is SGHAT and CDR2 is FQNNGV. The V segment lost 7 bases and the J segment 9 bases; nucleotides outside the gene matches: 2. This CDR3 is CASTGGGEQFF. The DNA of the CDR3 is TGTGCCAGCACCGGGGGGGGTGAGCAGTTCTTC.

This chain uses TRBV11-2 with TRBJ2-5; TRBD1 might be the D (5 bases). Germline V gene data show CDR1 as SGHAT and CDR2 as FQNNGV. Trimming left V 8 bases short and J 5 bases short, with 12 bases between. The CDR3 length is 12 residues. The CDR3 spells CASSLGPETQYF. Here the CDR3 DNA reads TGTGCCAGCTCGCTGGGGCCGGAGACCCAGTACTTC.

The V and J genes are TRBV11-2 and TRBJ2-4, with 8 bases matching TRBD2. The CDR3 loop spans 15 amino acids. From germline, CDR1 is SGHAT and CDR2 FQNNGV. The V segment lost 11 bases and the J segment 2 bases; nucleotides outside the gene matches: 11. The CDR3 loop reads CALGGGSRTKNIQYF. In nucleotides, the CDR3 is TGTGCCCTCGGGGGGGGGAGTCGAACCAAAAACATTCAGTACTTC.

The chain couples TRBV28 to TRBJ1-5, with 8 bases matching TRBD1. The junction had 2 bases not matched to a gene; V was cut back by 5 bases and J by 2 bases. CDR3 length equals 14 residues. Germline assignment: CDR1 MDHEN and CDR2 SYDVKM. Written as DNA, the CDR3 is TGTGCCAGCAGTGTACAGGGGGGCAATCAGCCCCAGCATTTT. Its protein is CASSVQGGNQPQHF.

This chain uses TRBV6-2 or TRBV6-3 with TRBJ2-2; 9 bases map to TRBD2. This CDR3 has 15 amino acids. The J segment lost 2 bases and the V segment lost 6 bases, leaving 4 bases of the junction unmatched. The germline V gene has CDR1 MNHEY and CDR2 SVGEGT. The CDR3 DNA follows: TGTGCCAGCAGCAGCGGGAGGCCTAACACCGGGGAGCTGTTTTTT. It specifies CASSSGRPNTGELFF.

The rearrangement links TRBV24-1 to TRBJ2-7; possibly TRBD2 for D (6 bases). This CDR3 is 16 amino acids long. Trimming left V 4 bases short and J 2 bases short, with 17 bases between. Germline V CDR1 and CDR2: KGHDR, SFDVKD. This CDR3 is CATSDPTTGGPYEQYF. CDR3 coding DNA: TGTGCCACCAGTGACCCGACCACAGGAGGGCCCTACGAGCAGTACTTC.

This chain connects TRBV14 to TRBJ2-7, with 9 bases matching TRBD1. CDR3 length: 16 residues. Germline-derived CDR1 and CDR2 are SGHDN and FVKESK. The V segment lost 8 bases and the J segment 4 bases; nucleotides outside the gene matches: 15. The CDR3, as DNA: TGTGCCAGCGAAGAGCCTAAACAGGGGGCGCGGTACGAGCAGTACTTC. Translated, it gives CASEEPKQGARYEQYF. Complete variable domain (other parts from reference TRBV14 and TRBJ2-7): EAGVTQFPSHSVIEKGQTVTLRCDPISGHDNLYWYRRVMGKEIKFLLHFVKESKQDESGMPNNRFLAERTGGTYSTLKVQPAELEDSGVYFCASEEPKQGARYEQYFGPGTRLTVT.

The V gene is TRBV28, the J gene TRBJ2-7; D unresolved. This CDR3 has 13 amino acids. The V end was cut by 5 bases, the J end by 0 bases, with 8 bases between. The germline CDR1 and CDR2 sequences are MDHEN and SYDVKM. The CDR3 bases are TGTGCCAGCAGTGCGGTACTCTCCTACGAGCAGTACTTC. Amino acid sequence: CASSAVLSYEQYF. The variable domain in full, with the rest retrieved from reference TRBV28 and TRBJ2-7, is DVKVTQSSRYLVKRTGEKVFLECVQDMDHENMFWYRQDPGLGLRLIYFSYDVKMKEKGDIPEGYSVSREKKERFSLILESASTNQTSMYLCASSAVLSYEQYFGPGTRLTVT.

The chain combines TRBV2 with TRBJ1-2; 8 nucleotides line up with TRBD1. The J segment lost 4 bases and the V segment lost 11 bases, leaving 3 bases of the junction unmatched. Germline V gives CDR1 SNHLY, CDR2 FYNNEI. CDR3 size: 11 residues. In DNA, the CDR3 is TGTGCCGACGACAGGGGCTATGGCTACACCTTC. It is translated as CADDRGYGYTF.

J is TRBJ1-3 and V is TRBV5-1; TRBD1 aligns across 9 bases. CDR1 SGHRS and CDR2 YFSETQ come from the germline V gene. The CDR3 is made up of 15 amino acids. V trimming: 4 bases; J trimming: 4 bases; junction bases outside the gene matches: 6. The CDR3 nucleotides read TGCGCCAGCAGCCCACAGGGGGCGTCAGGAAACACCATATATTTT. It codes for CASSPQGASGNTIYF.

This clone was counted between two and nine times. The chain combines TRBV10-3 with TRBJ1-4; unclear D gene. The CDR3 spans 13 residues. The V end was cut by 0 bases, the J end by 7 bases, with 6 bases between. The germline V gene has CDR1 ENHRY and CDR2 SYGVKD. The CDR3 loop is CAISESSVEKLFF. The CDR3 DNA reads TGTGCCATCAGTGAGTCGAGTGTTGAAAAACTGTTTTTT.

V is TRBV9 and J is TRBJ1-1, with a weak D call TRBD1 (5 bases). The CDR3 is 14 amino acids. Germline CDR1 reads SGDLS; CDR2 reads YYNGEE. Trimming pared 2 bases from V and 4 bases from J, leaving 12 bases between. CDR3 DNA sequence: TGTGCCAGCAGCGTCGATACGGGGGGCACTGAAGCTTTCTTT. Translation gives CASSVDTGGTEAFF.

The gene calls are TRBV7-9 and TRBJ2-2; perhaps TRBD1 as D (6 bases). Germline V gives CDR1 SEHNR, CDR2 FQNEAQ (reference sequence). V lost 2 bases and J 1 base, leaving 14 bases between the germline ends. CDR3 length: 17 residues. The chain's CDR3 is CASSLILGRGNTGELFF. The CDR3 DNA follows: TGTGCCAGCAGCTTAATCCTCGGCAGGGGGAACACCGGGGAGCTGTTTTTT. The variable domain in full, with the rest retrieved from reference TRBV7-9 and TRBJ2-2, is DTGVSQNPRHKITKRGQNVTFRCDPISEHNRLYWYRQTLGQGPEFLTYFQNEAQLEKSRLLSDRFSAERPKGSFSTLEIQRTEQGDSAMYLCASSLILGRGNTGELFFGEGSRLTVL.

The chain recombines TRBV15 with TRBJ2-1, with 10 bases matching TRBD2. J was trimmed by 6 bases and V by 1 base; bases with no gene match: 9. The germline V gene encodes CDR1 LNHNV and CDR2 YYDKDF (reference sequence). The CDR3 is 17 residues long. This CDR3 reads CATSRGFPLAGGNEQFF. The CDR3 DNA is TGTGCCACCAGCAGAGGTTTCCCTTTAGCGGGGGGCAATGAGCAGTTCTTC.

This clone was recorded only once. The rearrangement uses TRBV7-2 and TRBJ2-3; 9 nucleotides match TRBD2. Germline assignment: CDR1 SGHTA and CDR2 FQGNSA. The CDR3 totals 16 residues. V was clipped by 5 bases and J by 7 bases; unmatched bases: 13. CDR3 in amino acids: CASSLSSGTSSYTQYF. DNA for the CDR3: TGTGCCAGCAGCCTAAGTTCCGGGACTAGCTCGTATACGCAGTATTTT.

This rearrangement joins TRBV4-3 to TRBJ2-2; a possible D gene is TRBD2 (5 bases). V was cut by 2 bases and J by 3 bases, with 10 bases left in between. Looked up from germline, CDR1 is LGHNA and CDR2 is YSLEER. The CDR3 loop spans 15 amino acids. The CDR3 coding sequence is TGCGCCAGCAGCCAAAATGAGGGTCACACCGGGGAGCTGTTTTTT. The encoded protein is CASSQNEGHTGELFF.

J is TRBJ2-3 and V is TRBV25-1; possibly TRBD2 for D (5 bases). The germline V gene has CDR1 MGHDK and CDR2 SYGVNS. With 5 bases removed from V and 5 bases from J, the gap between germline ends came to 11 bases. The CDR3 has 13 amino acids. The CDR3 here is CASSRLRGDTQYF. The DNA for the CDR3 is TGTGCCAGCAGTCGTCTCCGGGGAGATACGCAGTATTTT.

CDR3 protein: CSVEDREGLLLDTQYF. For the CDR3, the DNA is TGCAGCGTTGAAGATAGGGAGGGGCTTCTACTAGATACGCAGTATTTT. The V and J genes are TRBV29-1 and TRBJ2-3, with 7 bases aligning to TRBD2. The CDR3 extends over 16 amino acids. Germline assignment: CDR1 SQVTM and CDR2 ANQGSEA. The trim removed 0 bases at V and 5 bases at J, leaving 11 bases unmatched.

This clone has just one count. The chain recombines TRBV7-9 with TRBJ2-2, with D perhaps matching TRBD2 (6 bases). The CDR3 runs 16 residues. Germline values: CDR1 SEHNR, CDR2 FQNEAQ (reference sequence). V dropped 5 bases and J dropped 1 base, with 14 bases sitting between them. CDR3 residues: CASSAPGLWNTGELFF. The CDR3 nucleotides read TGTGCCAGCAGCGCACCGGGACTCTGGAACACCGGGGAGCTGTTTTTT.

The CDR3 protein is CASSYSSVTEAFF. The CDR3 DNA reads TGTGCCAGCAGTTACTCGAGTGTCACTGAAGCTTTCTTT. V is TRBV6-5 and J is TRBJ1-1; D gene unclear. V was shortened by 0 bases and J by 4 bases, with 6 bases between the two germline ends. Germline lookup yields CDR1 MNHEY and CDR2 SVGAGI. The CDR3 runs 13 residues.

In this sample, this clone turned up once. The genes are TRBV5-6 and TRBJ1-1; 7 nucleotides match TRBD1. This CDR3 spans 14 amino acids. Trimming removed 3 bases from V and 1 base from J; junction bases left unmatched: 3. Germline CDR1 and CDR2: SGHDT and YYEEEE. The CDR3 DNA sequence: TGTGCCAGCAGCTCGGGACAGTGGAACACTGAAGCTTTCTTT. This encodes CASSSGQWNTEAFF. Complete variable domain (other parts from reference TRBV5-6 and TRBJ1-1): DAGVTQSPTHLIKTRGQQVTLRCSPKSGHDTVSWYQQALGQGPQFIFQYYEEEERQRGNFPDRFSGHQFPNYSSELNVNALLLGDSALYLCASSSGQWNTEAFFGQGTRLTVV.

The V and J genes are TRBV4-1 and TRBJ1-1; 8 bases map to TRBD1. V lost 2 bases and J lost 4; bases outside the gene matches: 18. Per germline, CDR1 MGHRA and CDR2 YSYEKL. The CDR3 contains 19 residues. In nucleotides, the CDR3 is TGCGCCAGCAGCCAATTAATCGGTGCAGGGGGCGGGATGGTCACTGAAGCTTTCTTT. Protein sequence: CASSQLIGAGGGMVTEAFF.

This clone was seen only once. The chain is built from TRBV7-2 and TRBJ1-2, with 9 bases fitting TRBD1. The CDR3 runs 16 residues. The ends lost 2 bases at V and 4 bases at J; junction bases unmatched: 8. Per the germline V gene, CDR1 is SGHTA and CDR2 is FQGNSA. The CDR3 DNA follows: TGTGCCAGCAGCTTAAATCCAGGGACAGGGAGCTATGGCTACACCTTC. This sequence encodes CASSLNPGTGSYGYTF.

The chain recombines TRBV6-5 with TRBJ1-1, with D possibly TRBD1 on 6 matching bases. The ends were cut back, 2 bases at V and 7 bases at J, with 14 bases in the middle. This CDR3 has 14 amino acids. Germline values: CDR1 MNHEY, CDR2 SVGAGI. The DNA of the CDR3 is TGTGCCAGCAGTTACCTCAGGGGAGAGAATGAAGCTTTCTTT. This gives the protein CASSYLRGENEAFF.

The rearrangement joins TRBV10-3 to TRBJ1-1; TRBD1 matches 12 bases. CDR1 ENHRY and CDR2 SYGVKD come from the germline V gene. The length of the CDR3 is 14 residues. V trimming: 7 bases; J trimming: 7 bases; junction bases outside the gene matches: 7. The CDR3 DNA follows: TGTGCCATCAAAACGGGACAGGGGGCGGATGAAGCTTTCTTT. Protein product: CAIKTGQGADEAFF.